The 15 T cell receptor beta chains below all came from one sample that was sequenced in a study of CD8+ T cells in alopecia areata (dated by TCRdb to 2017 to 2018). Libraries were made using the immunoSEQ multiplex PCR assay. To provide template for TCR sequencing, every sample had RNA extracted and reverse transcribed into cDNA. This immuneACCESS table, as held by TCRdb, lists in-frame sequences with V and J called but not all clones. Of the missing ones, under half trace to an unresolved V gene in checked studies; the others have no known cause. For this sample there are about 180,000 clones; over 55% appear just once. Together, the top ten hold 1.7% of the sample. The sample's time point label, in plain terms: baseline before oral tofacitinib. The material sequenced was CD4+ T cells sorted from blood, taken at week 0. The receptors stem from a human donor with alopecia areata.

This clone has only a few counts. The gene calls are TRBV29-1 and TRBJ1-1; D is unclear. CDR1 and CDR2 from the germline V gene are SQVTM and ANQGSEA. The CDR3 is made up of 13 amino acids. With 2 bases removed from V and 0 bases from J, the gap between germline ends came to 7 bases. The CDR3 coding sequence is TGCAGCGTTGAAAAACGCCTGAACACTGAAGCTTTCTTT. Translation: CSVEKRLNTEAFF.

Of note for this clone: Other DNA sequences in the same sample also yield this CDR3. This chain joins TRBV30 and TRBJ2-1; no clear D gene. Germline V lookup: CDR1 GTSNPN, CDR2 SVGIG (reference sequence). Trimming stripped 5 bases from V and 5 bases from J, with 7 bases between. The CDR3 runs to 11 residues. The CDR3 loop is CAWGRNNEQFF. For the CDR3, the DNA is TGTGCCTGGGGCCGAAACAATGAGCAGTTCTTC. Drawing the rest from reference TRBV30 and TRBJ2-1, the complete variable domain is SQTIHQWPATLVQPVGSPLSLECTVEGTSNPNLYWYRQAAGRGLQLLFYSVGIGQISSEVPQNLSASRPQDRQFILSSKKLLLSDSGFYLCAWGRNNEQFFGPGTRLTVL.

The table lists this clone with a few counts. Written as DNA, the CDR3 is TGCAGCGTTGTTCCATTTGGACAGGCCTTGAATGGCTACACCTTC. Translating it yields CSVVPFGQALNGYTF. V usage is TRBV29-1 and J usage is TRBJ1-2; 7 bases map to TRBD1. With V trimmed by 4 bases and J by 6 bases, 14 bases remained unmatched. Germline CDR1 is SQVTM and CDR2 is ANQGSEA. The CDR3 sequence is 15 residues long.

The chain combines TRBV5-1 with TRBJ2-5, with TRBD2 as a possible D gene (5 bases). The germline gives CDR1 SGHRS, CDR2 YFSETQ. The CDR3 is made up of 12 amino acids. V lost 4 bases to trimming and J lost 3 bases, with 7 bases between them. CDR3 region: CASSQTKETQYF. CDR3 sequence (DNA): TGCGCCAGCAGCCAGACTAAAGAGACCCAGTACTTC. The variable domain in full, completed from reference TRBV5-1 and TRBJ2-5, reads KAGVTQTPRYLIKTRGQQVTLSCSPISGHRSVSWYQQTPGQGLQFLFEYFSETQRNKGNFPGRFSGRQFSNSRSEMNVSTLELGDSALYLCASSQTKETQYFGPGTRLLVL.

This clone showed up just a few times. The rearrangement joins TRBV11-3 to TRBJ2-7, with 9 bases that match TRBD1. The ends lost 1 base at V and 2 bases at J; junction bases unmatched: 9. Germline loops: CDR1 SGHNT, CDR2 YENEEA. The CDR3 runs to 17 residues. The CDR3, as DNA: TGTGCCAGCAGCTTAGGAGAGAGGCGACAGGGGGCCTACGAGCAGTACTTC. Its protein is CASSLGERRQGAYEQYF.

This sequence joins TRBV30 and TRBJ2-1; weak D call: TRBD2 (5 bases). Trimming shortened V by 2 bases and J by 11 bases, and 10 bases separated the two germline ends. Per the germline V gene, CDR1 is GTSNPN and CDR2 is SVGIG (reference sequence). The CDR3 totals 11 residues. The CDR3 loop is CAWSPDSKQFF. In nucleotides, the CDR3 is TGTGCCTGGAGTCCGGACTCTAAGCAGTTCTTC.

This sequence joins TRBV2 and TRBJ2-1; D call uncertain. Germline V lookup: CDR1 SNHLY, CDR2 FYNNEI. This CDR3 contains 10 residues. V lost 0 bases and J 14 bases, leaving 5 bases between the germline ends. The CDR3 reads CASSEAVEFF. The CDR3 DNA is TGTGCCAGCAGTGAAGCGGTCGAGTTCTTC. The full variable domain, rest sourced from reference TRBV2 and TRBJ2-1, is EPEVTQTPSHQVTQMGQEVILRCVPISNHLYFYWYRQILGQKVEFLVSFYNNEISEKSEIFDDQFSVERPDGSNFTLKIRSTKLEDSAMYFCASSEAVEFFGPGTRLTVL.

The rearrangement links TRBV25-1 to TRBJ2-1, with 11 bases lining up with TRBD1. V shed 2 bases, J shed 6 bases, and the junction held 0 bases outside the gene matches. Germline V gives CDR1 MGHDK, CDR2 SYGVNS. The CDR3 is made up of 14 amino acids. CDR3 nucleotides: TGTGCCAGCAGTGAAGGGACAGGGGGCAATGAGCAGTTCTTC. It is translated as CASSEGTGGNEQFF.

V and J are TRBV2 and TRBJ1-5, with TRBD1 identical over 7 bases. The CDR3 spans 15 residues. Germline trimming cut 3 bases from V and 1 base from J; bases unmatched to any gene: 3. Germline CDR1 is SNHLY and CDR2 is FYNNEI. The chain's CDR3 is CASSDEGASNQPQHF. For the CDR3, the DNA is TGTGCCAGCAGTGATGAGGGGGCGAGCAATCAGCCCCAGCATTTT.

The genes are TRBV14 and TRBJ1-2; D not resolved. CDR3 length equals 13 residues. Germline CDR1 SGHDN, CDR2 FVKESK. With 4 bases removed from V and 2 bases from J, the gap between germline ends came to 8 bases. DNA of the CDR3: TGTGCCAGCAGCCGAGACGGCAACTATGGCTACACCTTC. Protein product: CASSRDGNYGYTF. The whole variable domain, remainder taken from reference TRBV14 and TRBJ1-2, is EAGVTQFPSHSVIEKGQTVTLRCDPISGHDNLYWYRRVMGKEIKFLLHFVKESKQDESGMPNNRFLAERTGGTYSTLKVQPAELEDSGVYFCASSRDGNYGYTFGSGTRLTVV.

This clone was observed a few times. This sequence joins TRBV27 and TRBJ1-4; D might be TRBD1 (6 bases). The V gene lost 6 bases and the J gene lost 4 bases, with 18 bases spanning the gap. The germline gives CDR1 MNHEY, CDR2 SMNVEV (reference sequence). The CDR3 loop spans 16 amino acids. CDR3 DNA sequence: TGTGCCAGCAGACCACAGGGACCAGTACTTAATGAAAAACTGTTTTTT. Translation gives CASRPQGPVLNEKLFF.

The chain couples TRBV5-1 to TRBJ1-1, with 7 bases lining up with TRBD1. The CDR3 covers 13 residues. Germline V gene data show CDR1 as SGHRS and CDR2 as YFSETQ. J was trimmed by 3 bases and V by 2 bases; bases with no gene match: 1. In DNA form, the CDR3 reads TGCGCCAGCAGCTTCGACAGGGACACTGAAGCTTTCTTT. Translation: CASSFDRDTEAFF.

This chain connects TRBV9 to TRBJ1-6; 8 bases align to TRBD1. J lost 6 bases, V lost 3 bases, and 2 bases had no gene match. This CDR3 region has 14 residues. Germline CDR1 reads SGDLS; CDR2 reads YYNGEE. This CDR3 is CASSAGQVNSPLHF. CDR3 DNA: TGTGCCAGCAGCGCGGGACAGGTTAATTCACCCCTCCACTTT.

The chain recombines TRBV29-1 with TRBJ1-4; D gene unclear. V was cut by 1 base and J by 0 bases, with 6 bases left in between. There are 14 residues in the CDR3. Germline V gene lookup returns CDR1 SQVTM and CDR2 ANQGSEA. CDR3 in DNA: TGCAGCGTTGAAGCGGATGCAACTAATGAAAAACTGTTTTTT. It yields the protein CSVEADATNEKLFF.

Here the CDR3 DNA reads TGTGCCAGCAGCCCCCAGACAGTAATGAACACTGAAGCTTTCTTT. It yields the protein CASSPQTVMNTEAFF. The rearrangement links TRBV7-9 to TRBJ1-1, with TRBD1 as a possible D gene (5 bases). With 5 bases removed from V and 0 bases from J, the gap between germline ends came to 13 bases. Germline CDR1 and CDR2: SEHNR and FQNEAQ (reference sequence). The CDR3 spans 15 residues.